The source of this T cell receptor (beta chain) is a study of blood T cell repertoires in COVID-19. Study-level information: Acute and convalescent COVID-19 specimens originated in the United States, Italy and Spain. The analysed material was cDNA or gDNA that came from T cells, B-cell-depleted T cells, or PBMCs.

Trimming took off 9 bases at V and 5 bases at J, with 16 bases between the two ends. There are 13 residues in the CDR3. The germline CDR1 and CDR2 sequences are MGHDK and SYGVNS. The authors' processing: Amplifying reference gene primers gave estimates of nucleated cell counts. The method was immunoSEQ multiplex PCR; TCRdb's version includes in-frame clones alone and lacks a portion of them. That table is the source of V, J and clone size, and D and trimming were worked out from the DNA. Seen here are 410,000 or so clones, about 88% observed once, and the top ten hold under 2%. The sample comprised peripheral blood. This sequence joins TRBV25-1 and TRBJ1-2; D may be TRBD1 (5 bases). The clonotype originates from a woman aged 40-49 years with COVID-19, enrolled during active disease. The CDR3 reads CASTPRAGYGYTF. In nucleotides, the CDR3 is TGTGCCAGTACGCCTCGTGCAGGGTATGGCTACACCTTC.